This TCR beta chain was obtained from a study of regulatory T cells in long-lasting Graves disease. Study context: Freshly diagnosed Graves' patients had used antithyroid drugs for under 3 months.

The V gene end was trimmed by 2 bases and the J gene end by 6 bases; junction bases not matched to a gene: 9. Germline V CDR1 and CDR2: SGHRS, YFSETQ. The CDR3 runs 15 residues. Time point of the sample: newly diagnosed GD, antithyroid drugs for less than 3 months. Researchers made the TCR library from RNA that was extracted from PBMCs. Researchers made TCR beta libraries by using iRepertoire HTBI primers and running Arm-PCR on CDR3 regions. Via MiXCR, TCRdb re-called the multiplex PCR reads, giving one row per CDR3 protein. The sample has about 450,000 distinct CDR3 sequences; 16% are singletons. This sample was shared with a second study, whose subject was T cells in Graves' hyperthyroidism and ophthalmopathy. This second study notes: Stability of Graves' hyperthyroidism was defined as absent ophthalmopathy progression within 18 months. Lactation, pregnancy, other autoimmune disease or uncontrolled infection excluded patients. Among clonotypes expanded in thyroid above 0.001, most were also found in blood.

Material: peripheral blood mononuclear cells (PBMCs), obtained at new diagnosis, from a patient treated with antithyroid drugs. The rearrangement uses TRBV5-1 and TRBJ2-7, with 9 bases aligning to TRBD2. This TCR came from a woman aged 25-40 years with Graves disease. The CDR3, as DNA: TGCGCCAGCAGCTTAAGGACTAGCGATCTAGGCGAGCAGTACTTC. Encoded protein: CASSLRTSDLGEQYF.